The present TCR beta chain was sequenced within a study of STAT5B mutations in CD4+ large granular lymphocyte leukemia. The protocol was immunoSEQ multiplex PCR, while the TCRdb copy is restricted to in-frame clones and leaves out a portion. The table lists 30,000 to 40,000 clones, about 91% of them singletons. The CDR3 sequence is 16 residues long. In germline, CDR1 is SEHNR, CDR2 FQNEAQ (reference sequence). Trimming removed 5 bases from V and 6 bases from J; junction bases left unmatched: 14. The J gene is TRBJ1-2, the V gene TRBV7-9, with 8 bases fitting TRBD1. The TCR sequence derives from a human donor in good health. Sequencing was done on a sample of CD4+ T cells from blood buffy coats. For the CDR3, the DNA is TGTGCCAGCAGCACGCGCTCGGACAGGGCCATTGATGGCTACACCTTC. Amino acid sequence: CASSTRSDRAIDGYTF.